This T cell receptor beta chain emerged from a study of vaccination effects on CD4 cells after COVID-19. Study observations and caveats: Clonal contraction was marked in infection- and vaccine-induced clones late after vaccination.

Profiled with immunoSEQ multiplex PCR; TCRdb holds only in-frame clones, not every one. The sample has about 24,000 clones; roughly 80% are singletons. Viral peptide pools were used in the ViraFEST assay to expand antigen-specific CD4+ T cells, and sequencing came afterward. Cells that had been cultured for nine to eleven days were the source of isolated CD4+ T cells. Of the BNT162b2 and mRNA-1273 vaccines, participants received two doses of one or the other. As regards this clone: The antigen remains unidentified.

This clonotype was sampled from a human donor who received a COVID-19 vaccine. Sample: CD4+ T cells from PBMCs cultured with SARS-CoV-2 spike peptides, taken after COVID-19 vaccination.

The CDR3 bases are TGTGCCAGCAGTACCTACACCGGGGAGCTGTTTTTT. Translation: CASSTYTGELFF. V is TRBV6-5 and J is TRBJ2-2; unclear D gene. There are 12 residues in the CDR3. V lost 5 bases to trimming and J lost 3 bases, with 4 bases between them. Germline-derived CDR1 and CDR2 are MNHEY and SVGAGI.